The T cell receptor (beta chain) described here comes from a study of vaccination effects on CD4 cells after COVID-19. Trimming shortened V by 0 bases and J by 0 bases, and 0 bases separated the two germline ends. The germline V gene has CDR1 LGHNA and CDR2 YNFKEQ. The CDR3 length is 13 residues. Using immunoSEQ multiplex PCR, the repertoire was profiled, and TCRdb retains in-frame clones only, with some absent. The repertoire consists of fewer than 50,000 clones, with about 80% occurring once and the leading ten covering roughly 2%. Under the ViraFEST assay, PBMC were stimulated with viral peptide pools so that antigen-specific CD4+ T cells expanded. Sequencing was performed afterwards. The culture ran for around 10 days before CD4+ T cells were isolated. Participants got two doses of BNT162b2 or mRNA-1273 vaccine. Having tested negative for nucleocapsid antibodies, the vaccine recipients showed no prior SARS-CoV-2 infection. Each well held 1.5 million to 2 million PBMC cultured with around 9 ug/ml peptides and 10 IU/ml IL-2.

This clone occurred a few times. Its target is not known. Here the sequenced sample was CD4+ T cells from PBMCs cultured with HCoV-NL63 spike peptides, taken after COVID-19 vaccination. The chain combines TRBV4-2 with TRBJ1-3, with unresolved D. This clonotype was sampled from a human donor who received a COVID-19 vaccine. Some clones in this sample may be carry-over from other donors' samples. The CDR3, as DNA: TGTGCCAGCAGCCAAGACTCTGGAAACACCATATATTTT. It encodes CASSQDSGNTIYF.